Presented here are 31 T cell receptor beta chains from one specimen sequenced in a study of sequential checkpoint blockade in melanoma. As to treatment: randomized to nivolumab then ipilimumab (arm A) or the reverse (arm B). Profiling relied on immunoSEQ multiplex PCR, and the TCRdb table lists in-frame clones only, not all of them. The top ten hold 10% to 15% of the sample, which has about 17,000 clones, nearly 80% seen once. The sequencing here drew on CD8+ T cells sorted from blood (inferred from file names), taken from a patient given nivolumab and ipilimumab in sequence. The source is a human donor with melanoma.

By share of the sample, this clone is medium-sized (0.01 to 0.1%). CDR3 in DNA: TGTGCCAGCACCCCGGAGGACAGCTCCTACGAGCAGTACTTC. It translates to CASTPEDSSYEQYF. This sequence joins TRBV7-8 and TRBJ2-7; D is perhaps TRBD1 (6 bases). V gave up 7 bases and J gave up 0 bases, with 13 bases separating them. CDR1 SGHVS and CDR2 FQNEAQ come from the germline V gene. The CDR3 is 14 amino acids.

The genes are TRBV19 and TRBJ1-1, with 7 bases aligning to TRBD1. J was trimmed by 1 base and V by 7 bases; bases with no gene match: 9. This CDR3 is built from 15 residues. Germline CDR1 LNHDA, CDR2 SQIVND (reference sequence). CDR3 amino acids: CASTVKGARNTEAFF. CDR3 nucleotide sequence: TGTGCCAGTACAGTTAAGGGGGCGAGGAACACTGAAGCTTTCTTT.

V and J are TRBV9 and TRBJ2-7, with 7 bases identical to TRBD1. Trimming took 4 bases from V and 3 from J; bases not matched to a gene: 4. The CDR3 runs to 13 residues. The V gene's germline CDR1 is SGDLS and CDR2 YYNGEE. The CDR3 DNA sequence: TGTGCCAGCAGCCCACAGGGGCTCTACGAGCAGTACTTC. Protein sequence: CASSPQGLYEQYF.

The rearrangement links TRBV19 to TRBJ2-7; 9 bases are shared with TRBD2. This CDR3 has 16 residues. With V trimmed by 5 bases and J by 2 bases, 10 bases remained unmatched. From germline, CDR1 is LNHDA and CDR2 SQIVND (reference sequence). CDR3 protein: CASSASIAGVAYEQYF. DNA for the CDR3: TGTGCCAGTAGTGCCTCGATAGCGGGAGTCGCCTACGAGCAGTACTTC.

This clone was detected once. The rearrangement joins TRBV5-5 to TRBJ2-7; D remains unclear. There are 11 residues in the CDR3. In germline, CDR1 is SGHKS, CDR2 YYEKEE (reference sequence). V dropped 7 bases and J dropped 5 bases, with 10 bases sitting between them. The CDR3 region has the DNA TGTGCCAGCTCGAGGAGCGACGAGCAGTACTTC. Amino acids: CASSRSDEQYF. The complete variable domain, with remaining parts taken from reference TRBV5-5 and TRBJ2-7, reads DAGVTQSPTHLIKTRGQQVTLRCSPISGHKSVSWYQQVLGQGPQFIFQYYEKEERGRGNFPDRFSARQFPNYSSELNVNALLLGDSALYLCASSRSDEQYFGPGTRLTVT.

This clone was seen a handful of times. The chain couples TRBV5-1 to TRBJ2-7, with D possibly matching TRBD1 (7 bases). The germline V gene has CDR1 SGHRS and CDR2 YFSETQ. V was cut by 1 base and J by 1 base, with 18 bases left in between. This CDR3 comprises 17 residues. The CDR3 here is CASSLRGQASASYEQYF. In nucleotides, the CDR3 is TGCGCCAGCAGCTTGAGGGGGCAGGCTAGCGCTTCCTACGAGCAGTACTTC.

This clone ranks as medium-sized. This chain joins TRBV19 and TRBJ2-7, with 14 nucleotides matching TRBD2. Germline lookup yields CDR1 LNHDA and CDR2 SQIVND (reference sequence). The ends lost 8 bases at V and 2 bases at J; junction bases unmatched: 5. CDR3 length equals 15 residues. The CDR3 loop reads CASSLTSGRAYEQYF. The DNA for the CDR3 is TGTGCCAGTTCGTTGACTAGCGGGAGGGCCTACGAGCAGTACTTC.

The chain is built from TRBV28 and TRBJ2-7; the match to TRBD2 covers 8 bases. This CDR3 comprises 13 residues. The germline V gene encodes CDR1 MDHEN and CDR2 SYDVKM. Trimming took 5 bases from V and 7 from J; bases not matched to a gene: 7. The CDR3 coding sequence is TGTGCCAGCAGTCCCAGGACTAGCCTTGAGCAGTACTTC. Translating gives CASSPRTSLEQYF.

The V and J genes are TRBV29-1 and TRBJ2-7; 10 bases are shared with TRBD1. The V gene end was trimmed by 4 bases and the J gene end by 4 bases; junction bases not matched to a gene: 7. This CDR3 spans 14 amino acids. The V gene's germline CDR1 is SQVTM and CDR2 ANQGSEA. The CDR3 coding sequence is TGCAGCGTTGTCACGGGACAGGGGATGTACGAGCAGTACTTC. It codes for CSVVTGQGMYEQYF.

CDR3 coding DNA: TGTGCCAGCCTGAGCGGACAGGAGAATTCACCCCTCCACTTT. The encoded protein is CASLSGQENSPLHF. The rearrangement uses TRBV6-1 and TRBJ1-6, with TRBD1 identical over 7 bases. From germline, CDR1 is MNHNS and CDR2 SASEGT. V shed 8 bases, J shed 7 bases, and the junction held 8 bases outside the gene matches. The CDR3 runs 14 residues.

The V gene is TRBV7-9, the J gene TRBJ1-5, with 9 bases identical to TRBD1. This CDR3 has 17 residues. Looked up from germline, CDR1 is SEHNR and CDR2 is FQNEAQ (reference sequence). The V segment lost 4 bases and the J segment 2 bases; nucleotides outside the gene matches: 9. DNA of the CDR3: TGTGCCAGCAGCTCGGACAGGGGAACAAGGCGCAATCAGCCCCAGCATTTT. It codes for CASSSDRGTRRNQPQHF. Full variable domain (outside the CDR3, taken from reference TRBV7-9 and TRBJ1-5): DTGVSQNPRHKITKRGQNVTFRCDPISEHNRLYWYRQTLGQGPEFLTYFQNEAQLEKSRLLSDRFSAERPKGSFSTLEIQRTEQGDSAMYLCASSSDRGTRRNQPQHFGDGTRLSIL.

This clone was observed a few times. The rearrangement uses TRBV23-1 and TRBJ2-7, with 7 bases lining up with TRBD2. TRBV23-1 is placed among ORFs of uncertain function. This CDR3 has 15 amino acids. V shed 3 bases, J shed 6 bases, and the junction held 11 bases outside the gene matches. CDR3 residues: CASSHWEGGVGEQYF. The CDR3 DNA is TGCGCCAGCAGTCACTGGGAGGGAGGGGTAGGCGAGCAGTACTTC.

The rearrangement links TRBV4-1 to TRBJ2-7; weak D call: TRBD2 (5 bases). The CDR3 length is 14 residues. The germline V gene has CDR1 MGHRA and CDR2 YSYEKL. V lost 1 base and J 7 bases, leaving 14 bases between the germline ends. CDR3 DNA sequence: TGCGCCAGCAGCCAAGCTATCCTAGCTCGGGAGCAGTACTTC. It translates to CASSQAILAREQYF.

The rearrangement links TRBV19 to TRBJ1-2; D may be TRBD1 (6 bases). CDR1 and CDR2 from the germline V gene are LNHDA and SQIVND (reference sequence). V shed 7 bases and J shed 8 bases, with 14 bases lying between them. This CDR3 has 12 residues. In DNA, the CDR3 is TGTGCCAGTACCCCGACAGGTGGCGGCTACACCTTC. This translates into CASTPTGGGYTF. The full variable domain, with the rest looked up from reference TRBV19 and TRBJ1-2, is DGGITQSPKYLFRKEGQNVTLSCEQNLNHDAMYWYRQDPGQGLRLIYYSQIVNDFQKGDIAEGYSVSREKKESFPLTVTSAQKNPTAFYLCASTPTGGGYTFGSGTRLTVV.

This chain links TRBV18 with TRBJ2-3; the D gene is possibly TRBD2 (5 bases). The CDR3 totals 17 residues. V lost 0 bases and J lost 0, with 13 bases in between. CDR1 KGHSH and CDR2 LQKENI come from the germline V gene. This CDR3 is CASSPPRGQRSTDTQYF. In DNA form, the CDR3 reads TGTGCCAGCTCACCACCCCGGGGTCAGAGGAGCACAGATACGCAGTATTTT.

The genes are TRBV7-2 and TRBJ2-7; a weak D match, TRBD1 (5 bases). The CDR3 length is 14 residues. V lost 1 base, J lost 2 bases, and 9 bases lay in between. Germline lookup yields CDR1 SGHTA and CDR2 FQGNSA. The CDR3 nucleotides read TGTGCCAGCAGCTTAGACACAGGCCCCTACGAGCAGTACTTC. Its translation: CASSLDTGPYEQYF.

The chain joins TRBV5-4 to TRBJ1-4, with 12 bases lining up with TRBD1. Trimming at V came to 4 bases and at J to 5 bases, leaving 3 bases not matched to a gene. Germline V lookup: CDR1 SGHNT, CDR2 YYREEE (reference sequence). The CDR3 extends over 15 amino acids. The CDR3 DNA reads as TGTGCCAGCAGCGGGACAGGGGGCTCGAATGAAAAACTGTTTTTT. Its translation is CASSGTGGSNEKLFF.

The rearrangement links TRBV7-8 to TRBJ1-5; possibly TRBD1 for D (6 bases). The ends were cut back, 7 bases at V and 1 base at J, with 14 bases in the middle. The germline V gene encodes CDR1 SGHVS and CDR2 FQNEAQ. CDR3 size: 15 residues. The CDR3 nucleotides read TGTGCCAGCACCCGGACAGTAGAGAGCAATCAGCCCCAGCATTTT. Protein: CASTRTVESNQPQHF.

This clone was observed a few times. The chain uses TRBV27 and TRBJ2-7; the match to TRBD1 covers 7 bases. CDR1 MNHEY and CDR2 SMNVEV come from the germline V gene (reference sequence). This CDR3 is 14 amino acids long. V lost 0 bases, J lost 6 bases, and 5 bases stayed unmatched. The CDR3 sequence: CASSLSQRGREQYF. CDR3 nucleotides: TGTGCCAGCAGTTTATCGCAAAGGGGGCGCGAGCAGTACTTC.

Details on this clone: The sample has other DNA sequences that encode this CDR3 too. This rearrangement joins TRBV6-5 to TRBJ1-3, with unresolved D. The CDR3 length is 14 residues. Germline lookup yields CDR1 MNHEY and CDR2 SVGAGI. V lost 5 bases and J 0 bases, leaving 8 bases between the germline ends. The CDR3: CASSLTSSGNTIYF. CDR3 DNA: TGTGCCAGCAGTCTGACAAGCTCTGGAAACACCATATATTTT.

The genes are TRBV2 and TRBJ2-7, with D uncertain. Germline values: CDR1 SNHLY, CDR2 FYNNEI. This CDR3 region has 12 residues. The V gene lost 2 bases and the J gene lost 5 bases, with 7 bases spanning the gap. CDR3 nucleotides: TGTGCCAGCAGTGAATGGCGGAACGAGCAGTACTTC. It yields the protein CASSEWRNEQYF.

There are a few counts of this clone. The rearrangement uses TRBV4-3 and TRBJ1-1; maybe TRBD1 (5 bases). The CDR3 has 15 amino acids. Germline CDR1 and CDR2: LGHNA and YSLEER. V lost 4 bases and J lost 1, with 13 bases in between. The CDR3 region has the DNA TGCGCCAGCAGCCTGACAGACGGAGCGAACACTGAAGCTTTCTTT. Its translation is CASSLTDGANTEAFF.

This clone is a singleton in its sample. V is TRBV4-3 and J is TRBJ1-5, with a possible D match to TRBD1 (6 bases). Trimming left V 3 bases short and J 6 bases short, with 15 bases between. The CDR3 contains 15 residues. Germline V gene lookup returns CDR1 LGHNA and CDR2 YSLEER. The CDR3 reads CASSQEQGVFQPQHF. As DNA, the CDR3 is TGCGCCAGCAGCCAGGAACAGGGTGTATTTCAGCCCCAGCATTTT.

J is TRBJ1-1 and V is TRBV6-5, with D unresolved. The CDR3 is 13 amino acids. The V end was cut by 0 bases, the J end by 11 bases, with 13 bases between. The germline gives CDR1 MNHEY, CDR2 SVGAGI. DNA for the CDR3: TGTGCCAGCAGTTACTCGCAGGATTCACGGGCTTTCTTT. This gives the protein CASSYSQDSRAFF.

The chain employs TRBV4-3 and TRBJ1-5; 8 bases are a match to TRBD1. Losses at the gene ends were 4 bases for V and 5 bases for J; bases not matched to a gene: 10. CDR1 and CDR2 from the germline V gene are LGHNA and YSLEER. CDR3 length: 16 amino acids. In nucleotides, the CDR3 is TGCGCCAGCAGCCTCGACAGGGGCAGAGGGGATCAGCCCCAGCATTTT. This encodes CASSLDRGRGDQPQHF.

The CDR3 nucleotides are TGTGCCAGCAGTTTATACGCCAGGGTTAAGCGAATCGAGCAGTACTTC. It is translated as CASSLYARVKRIEQYF. This sequence joins TRBV27 and TRBJ2-7; D is perhaps TRBD1 (5 bases). CDR3 length equals 16 residues. Germline CDR1 and CDR2: MNHEY and SMNVEV (reference sequence). Trimming took off 1 base at V and 6 bases at J, with 19 bases between the two ends.

The chain is built from TRBV7-8 and TRBJ2-7; the D gene is possibly TRBD2 (5 bases). Germline V CDR1 and CDR2: SGHVS, FQNEAQ. This CDR3 is built from 15 residues. Trimming shortened V by 5 bases and J by 2 bases, and 16 bases separated the two germline ends. CDR3 sequence (DNA): TGTGCCAGCAGCCAAGGGCTCGGACTTCCCTACGAGCAGTACTTC. This sequence encodes CASSQGLGLPYEQYF.

The rearrangement uses TRBV9 and TRBJ2-7; D possibly corresponds to TRBD2 (5 bases). Germline V gene lookup returns CDR1 SGDLS and CDR2 YYNGEE. The CDR3 is made up of 14 amino acids. Trimming cost V 3 bases and J 0 bases, with 10 bases left between them. CDR3 region: CASSALRGSYEQYF. The DNA for the CDR3 is TGTGCCAGCAGCGCCCTACGGGGCTCCTACGAGCAGTACTTC.

The J gene is TRBJ1-2, the V gene TRBV10-3, with D hard to call. The CDR3 contains 14 residues. The V end was cut by 0 bases, the J end by 6 bases, with 11 bases between. Germline-derived CDR1 and CDR2 are ENHRY and SYGVKD. The CDR3 spells CAISESPMSDGYTF. The CDR3 DNA sequence: TGTGCCATCAGTGAGTCACCGATGAGCGATGGCTACACCTTC.

V is TRBV4-1 and J is TRBJ1-1, with D maybe TRBD1 (6 bases). The CDR3 has 15 amino acids. In germline, CDR1 is MGHRA, CDR2 YSYEKL. Trimming cost V 4 bases and J 8 bases, with 20 bases left between them. CDR3 protein: CASSPLQGVAREAFF. CDR3 sequence (DNA): TGCGCCAGCAGCCCTCTACAGGGAGTGGCCAGGGAAGCTTTCTTT.

The chain joins TRBV30 to TRBJ1-2; TRBD1 might be the D (5 bases). V was shortened by 4 bases and J by 0 bases, with 15 bases between the two germline ends. This CDR3 comprises 15 residues. The V gene's germline CDR1 is GTSNPN and CDR2 SVGIG (reference sequence). As DNA, the CDR3 is TGTGCCTGGACCGGTCGTCAGGGCCCTAACTATGGCTACACCTTC. Translating gives CAWTGRQGPNYGYTF.